The 3 T cell receptor beta chains below come from one sample, sequenced in a study of T cells in Graves' hyperthyroidism and ophthalmopathy. It was RNA transcripts that yielded the amplified TCR beta CDR3 regions. Using the HTBI primer set, a first-round RT-PCR was run on the TCR CDR3. TCRdb reanalysed the multiplex PCR reads using MiXCR and keeps one entry per CDR3 protein. The sample holds a few hundred thousand distinct CDR3 sequences, about 43% seen once. What was sequenced was peripheral blood or thyroid tissue (not recorded which). These receptors originate from an adult woman with Graves' disease, either hyperthyroidism or ophthalmopathy (not recorded which).

V usage is TRBV7-3 and J usage is TRBJ1-4; tentatively, D is TRBD1 (5 bases). The CDR3 is made up of 15 amino acids. The V end lost 5 bases, the J end lost 7 bases, and 17 bases lay between the germline ends. Germline V gene data show CDR1 as SGHTA and CDR2 as FQGTGA. The CDR3 sequence is CASSPGTANTEKLFF. CDR3 sequence (DNA): TGTGCCAGCAGCCCCGGGACGGCGAACACTGAAAAACTGTTTTTT. The variable domain in full, completed from reference TRBV7-3 and TRBJ1-4, reads GAGVSQTPSNKVTEKGKYVELRCDPISGHTALYWYRQSLGQGPEFLIYFQGTGAADDSGLPNDRFFAVRPEGSVSTLKIQRTERGDSAVYLCASSPGTANTEKLFFGSGTQLSVL.

This clonotype has more than one count but fewer than ten. The CDR3: CSVEVPDQPYEQYF. For the CDR3, the DNA is TGCAGCGTTGAGGTCCCGGACCAGCCCTACGAGCAGTACTTC. The chain employs TRBV29-1 and TRBJ2-7; D call uncertain. The CDR3 consists of 14 residues. V lost 3 bases and J 2 bases, leaving 14 bases between the germline ends. Looked up from germline, CDR1 is SQVTM and CDR2 is ANQGSEA.

This clonotype has at least ten counts. The chain carries TRBV4-1 and TRBJ2-7, with 11 positions matching TRBD2. The CDR3 loop spans 17 amino acids. Trimming took 0 bases from V and 0 from J; bases not matched to a gene: 4. The V gene's germline CDR1 is MGHRA and CDR2 YSYEKL. The CDR3 region has the DNA TGCGCCAGCAGCCAAGATTCGGGACTAGCGGCCTCCTACGAGCAGTACTTC. It codes for CASSQDSGLAASYEQYF.